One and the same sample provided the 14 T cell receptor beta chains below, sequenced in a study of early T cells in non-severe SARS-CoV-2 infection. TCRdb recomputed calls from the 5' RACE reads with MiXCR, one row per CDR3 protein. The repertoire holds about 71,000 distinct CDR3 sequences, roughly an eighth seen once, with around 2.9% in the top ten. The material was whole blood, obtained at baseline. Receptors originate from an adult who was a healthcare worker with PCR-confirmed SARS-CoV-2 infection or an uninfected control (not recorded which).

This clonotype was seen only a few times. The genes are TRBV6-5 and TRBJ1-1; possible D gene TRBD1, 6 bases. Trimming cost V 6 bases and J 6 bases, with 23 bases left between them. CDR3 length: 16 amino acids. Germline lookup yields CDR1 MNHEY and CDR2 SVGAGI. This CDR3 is CASRAGESRVIPEAFF. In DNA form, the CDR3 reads TGTGCCAGCAGAGCAGGGGAGTCGAGAGTAATACCTGAAGCTTTCTTT.

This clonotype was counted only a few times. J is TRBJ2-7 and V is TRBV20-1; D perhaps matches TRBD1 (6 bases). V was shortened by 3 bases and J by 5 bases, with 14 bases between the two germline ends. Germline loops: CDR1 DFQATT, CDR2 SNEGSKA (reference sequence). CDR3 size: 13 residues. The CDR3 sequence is CSASLQGFDEQYF. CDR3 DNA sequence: TGCAGTGCTAGCTTACAGGGTTTCGACGAGCAGTACTTC.

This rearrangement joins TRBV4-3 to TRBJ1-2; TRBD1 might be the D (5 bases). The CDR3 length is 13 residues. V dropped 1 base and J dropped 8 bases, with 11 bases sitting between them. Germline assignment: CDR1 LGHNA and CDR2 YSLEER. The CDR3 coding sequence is TGCGCCAGCAGCCAAGCGTATGGGGACGGCTACACCTTC. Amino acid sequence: CASSQAYGDGYTF.

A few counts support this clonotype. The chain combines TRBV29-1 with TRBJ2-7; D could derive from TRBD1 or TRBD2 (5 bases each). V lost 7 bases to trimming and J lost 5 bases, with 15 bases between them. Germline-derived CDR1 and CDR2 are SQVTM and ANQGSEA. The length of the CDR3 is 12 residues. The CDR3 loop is CSAMRGWNEQYF. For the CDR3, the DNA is TGCAGCGCCATGAGGGGTTGGAACGAGCAGTACTTC.

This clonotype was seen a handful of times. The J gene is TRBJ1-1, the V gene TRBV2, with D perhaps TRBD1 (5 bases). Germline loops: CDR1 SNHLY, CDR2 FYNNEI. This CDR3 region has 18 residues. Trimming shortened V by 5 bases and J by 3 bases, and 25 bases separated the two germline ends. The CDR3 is CASSLNFREAWRDTEAFF. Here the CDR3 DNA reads TGTGCCAGCAGTCTGAACTTCAGGGAAGCCTGGAGGGACACTGAAGCTTTCTTT.

The CDR3: CATSSGNTIYF. The DNA of the CDR3 is TGCGCCACCTCCTCTGGAAACACCATATATTTT. The genes are TRBV10-2 and TRBJ1-3; no clear D gene. The CDR3 consists of 11 residues. Trimming shortened V by 10 bases and J by 0 bases, and 4 bases separated the two germline ends. Looked up from germline, CDR1 is WSHSY and CDR2 is SAAADI.

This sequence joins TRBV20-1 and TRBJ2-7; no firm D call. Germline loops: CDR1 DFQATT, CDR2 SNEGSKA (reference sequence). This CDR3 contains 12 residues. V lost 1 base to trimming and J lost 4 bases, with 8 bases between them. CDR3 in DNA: TGCAGTGCTAGAGTTATTGAGTACGAGCAGTACTTC. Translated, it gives CSARVIEYEQYF.

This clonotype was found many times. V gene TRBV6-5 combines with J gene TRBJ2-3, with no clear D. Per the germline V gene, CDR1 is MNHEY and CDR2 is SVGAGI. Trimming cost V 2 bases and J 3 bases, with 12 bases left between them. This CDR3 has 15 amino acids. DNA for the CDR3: TGTGCCAGCAGTTACCAAGGATGGCCTACAGATACGCAGTATTTT. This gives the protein CASSYQGWPTDTQYF.

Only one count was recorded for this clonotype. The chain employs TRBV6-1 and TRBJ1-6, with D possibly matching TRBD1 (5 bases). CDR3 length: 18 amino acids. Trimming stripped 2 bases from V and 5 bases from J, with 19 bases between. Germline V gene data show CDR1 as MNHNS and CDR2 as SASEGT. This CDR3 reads CASSEWGPWGQNNSPLHF. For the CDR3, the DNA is TGTGCCAGCAGTGAATGGGGTCCGTGGGGCCAAAATAATTCACCCCTCCACTTT.

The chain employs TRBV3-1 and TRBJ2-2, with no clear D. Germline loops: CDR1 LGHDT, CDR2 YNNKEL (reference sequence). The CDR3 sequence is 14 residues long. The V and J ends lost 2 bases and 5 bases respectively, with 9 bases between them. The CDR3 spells CASSQTLGTGELFF. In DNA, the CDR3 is TGTGCCAGCAGCCAAACTTTGGGGACCGGGGAGCTGTTTTTT.

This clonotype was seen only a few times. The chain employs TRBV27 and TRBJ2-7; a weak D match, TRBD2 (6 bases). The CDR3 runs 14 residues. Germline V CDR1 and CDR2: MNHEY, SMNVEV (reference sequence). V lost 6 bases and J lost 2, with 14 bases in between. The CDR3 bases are TGTGCCAGCAGCTCAGGAGGGGTCACCTACGAGCAGTACTTC. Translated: CASSSGGVTYEQYF.

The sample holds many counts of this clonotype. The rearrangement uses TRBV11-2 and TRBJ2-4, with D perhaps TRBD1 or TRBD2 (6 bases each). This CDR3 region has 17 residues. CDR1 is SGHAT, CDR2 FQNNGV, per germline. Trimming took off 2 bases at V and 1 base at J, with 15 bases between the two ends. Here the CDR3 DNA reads TGTGCCAGCAGCTTATCGGAGGGGGGCCTGGCCAAAAACATTCAGTACTTC. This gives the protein CASSLSEGGLAKNIQYF.

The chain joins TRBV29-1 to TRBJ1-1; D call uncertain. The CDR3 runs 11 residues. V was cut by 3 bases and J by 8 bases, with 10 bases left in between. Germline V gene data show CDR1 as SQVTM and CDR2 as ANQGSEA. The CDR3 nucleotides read TGCAGCGTTGATTTGCGGGTGGAAGCTTTCTTT. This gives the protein CSVDLRVEAFF.

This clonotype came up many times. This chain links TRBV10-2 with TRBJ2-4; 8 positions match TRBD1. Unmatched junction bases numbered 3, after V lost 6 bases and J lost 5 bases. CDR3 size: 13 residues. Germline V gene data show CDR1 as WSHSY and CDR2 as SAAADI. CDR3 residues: CASSGTGQNIQYF. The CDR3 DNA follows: TGCGCCAGCAGCGGGACAGGCCAAAACATTCAGTACTTC.